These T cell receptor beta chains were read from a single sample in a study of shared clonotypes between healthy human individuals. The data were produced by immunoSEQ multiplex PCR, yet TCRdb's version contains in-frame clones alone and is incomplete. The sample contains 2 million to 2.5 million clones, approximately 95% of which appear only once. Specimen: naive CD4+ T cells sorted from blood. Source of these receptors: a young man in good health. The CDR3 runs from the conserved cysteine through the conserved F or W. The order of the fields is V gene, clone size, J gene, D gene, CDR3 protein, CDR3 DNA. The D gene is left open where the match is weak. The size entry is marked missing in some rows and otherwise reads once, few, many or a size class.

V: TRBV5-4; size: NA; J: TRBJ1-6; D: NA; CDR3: CASSPSGESNQNSPLHF; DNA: TGTGCCAGCAGCCCCTCGGGAGAGTCCAACCAAAATTCACCCCTCCACTTT
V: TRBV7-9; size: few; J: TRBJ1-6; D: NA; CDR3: CASSLEANSPLHF; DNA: TGTGCCAGCAGCTTAGAAGCGAATTCACCCCTCCACTTT
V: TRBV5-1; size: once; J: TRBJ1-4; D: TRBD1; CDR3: CASSLFRDRDEKLFF; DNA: TGCGCCAGCAGCTTGTTCCGAGACAGGGACGAAAAACTGTTTTTT
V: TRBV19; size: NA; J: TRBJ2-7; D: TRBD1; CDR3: CASRQGPGQASYEQYF; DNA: TGTGCCAGTAGGCAAGGACCGGGACAGGCATCCTACGAGCAGTACTTC
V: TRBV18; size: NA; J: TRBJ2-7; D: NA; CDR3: CASSRLLGEQYF; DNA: TGTGCCAGCTCACGACTTTTAGGCGAGCAGTACTTC
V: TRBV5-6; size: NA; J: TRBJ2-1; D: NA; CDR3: CASSRGVWTEQFF; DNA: TGTGCCAGCAGCCGTGGGGTCTGGACAGAGCAGTTCTTC
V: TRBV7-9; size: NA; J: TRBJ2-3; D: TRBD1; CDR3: CASRRTGEDTQYF; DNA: TGTGCCAGCAGACGGACAGGGGAGGATACGCAGTATTTT
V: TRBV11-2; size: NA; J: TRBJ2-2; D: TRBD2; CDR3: CASSPRLAGGHAGELFF; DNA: TGTGCCAGCAGCCCCAGACTAGCGGGGGGGCATGCCGGGGAGCTGTTTTTT
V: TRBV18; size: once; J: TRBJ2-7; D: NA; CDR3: CASSTVGAVSYEQYF; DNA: TGTGCCAGCTCCACCGTGGGGGCGGTCTCCTACGAGCAGTACTTC
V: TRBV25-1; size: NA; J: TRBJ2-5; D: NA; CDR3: CASSELWGQTQETQYF; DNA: TGTGCCAGCAGTGAACTTTGGGGTCAGACCCAAGAGACCCAGTACTTC
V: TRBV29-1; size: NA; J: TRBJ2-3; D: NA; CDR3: CSVEPAPSTDTQYF; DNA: TGCAGCGTTGAACCAGCGCCTAGCACAGATACGCAGTATTTT
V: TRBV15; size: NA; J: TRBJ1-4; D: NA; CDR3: CATSTTGWTNEKLFF; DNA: TGTGCCACCAGCACTACAGGGTGGACTAATGAAAAACTGTTTTTT
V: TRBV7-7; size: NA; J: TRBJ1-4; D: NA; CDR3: CASSLGRGTFNEKLFF; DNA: TGTGCTAGCAGCCTGGGTCGAGGGACCTTTAATGAAAAACTGTTTTTT
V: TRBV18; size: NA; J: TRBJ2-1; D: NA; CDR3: CASSLPNGYNEQFF; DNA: TGTGCCAGCTCACTCCCAAACGGCTACAATGAGCAGTTCTTC
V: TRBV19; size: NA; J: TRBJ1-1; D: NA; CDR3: CASSIDVRGEAFF; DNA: TGTGCCAGTAGTATAGATGTGAGGGGAGAAGCTTTCTTT
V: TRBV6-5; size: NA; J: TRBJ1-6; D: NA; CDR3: CASRQGLNSPLHF; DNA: TGTGCCAGCAGACAGGGTCTGAATTCACCCCTCCACTTT
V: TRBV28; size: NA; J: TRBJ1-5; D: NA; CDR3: CASRLTGTTNQPQHF; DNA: TGTGCCAGCAGGCTAACCGGGACAACCAATCAGCCCCAGCATTTT
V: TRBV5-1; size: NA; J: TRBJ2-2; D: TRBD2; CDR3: CASSLVAGLNTGELFF; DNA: TGCGCCAGCAGCTTAGTAGCGGGGCTGAACACCGGGGAGCTGTTTTTT
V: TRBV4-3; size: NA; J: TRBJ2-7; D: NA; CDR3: CASSQEVWNEQYF; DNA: TGCGCCAGCAGCCAGGAGGTGTGGAACGAGCAGTACTTC
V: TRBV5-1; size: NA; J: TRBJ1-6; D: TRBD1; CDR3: CASSAGTGSNSPLHF; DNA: TGCGCCAGCAGCGCGGGGACAGGCTCTAATTCACCCCTCCACTTT
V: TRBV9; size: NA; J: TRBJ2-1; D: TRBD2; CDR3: CASSLDVAGVSNEQFF; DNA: TGTGCCAGCAGCCTCGACGTGGCGGGAGTCAGCAATGAGCAGTTCTTC
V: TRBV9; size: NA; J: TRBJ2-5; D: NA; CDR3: CASSGDPQRETQYF; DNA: TGTGCCAGCAGCGGAGACCCGCAGCGGGAGACCCAGTACTTC
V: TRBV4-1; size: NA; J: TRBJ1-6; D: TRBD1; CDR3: CASSRQGFNSPLHF; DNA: TGCGCCAGCAGTCGACAGGGGTTTAATTCACCCCTCCACTTT
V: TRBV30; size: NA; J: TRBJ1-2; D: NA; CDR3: CAWSAGQNGYTF; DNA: TGTGCCTGGAGTGCCGGTCAGAATGGCTACACCTTC
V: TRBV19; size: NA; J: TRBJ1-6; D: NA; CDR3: CASSIVPSNNSPLHF; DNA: TGTGCCAGTAGTATAGTGCCATCTAATAATTCACCCCTCCACTTT
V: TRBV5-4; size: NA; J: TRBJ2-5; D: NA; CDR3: CASSSELNTLETQYF; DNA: TGTGCCAGCAGCTCAGAACTAAACACCCTGGAGACCCAGTACTTC
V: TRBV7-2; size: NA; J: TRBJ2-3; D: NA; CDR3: CASSFRQNTDTQYF; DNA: TGTGCCAGCAGCTTTCGCCAAAACACAGATACGCAGTATTTT
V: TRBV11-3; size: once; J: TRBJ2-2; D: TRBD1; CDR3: CASSGTGGNTGELFF; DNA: TGTGCCAGCAGTGGGACAGGGGGTAACACCGGGGAGCTGTTTTTT
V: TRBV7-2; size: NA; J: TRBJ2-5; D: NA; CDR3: CASSLRGFQETQYF; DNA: TGTGCCAGCAGCTTACGGGGATTCCAAGAGACCCAGTACTTC
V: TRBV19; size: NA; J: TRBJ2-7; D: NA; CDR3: CASSIDPGPYEQYF; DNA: TGTGCCAGTAGTATAGATCCGGGGCCCTACGAGCAGTACTTC
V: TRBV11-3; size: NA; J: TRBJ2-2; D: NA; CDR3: CASSLVGVNTGELFF; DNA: TGTGCCAGCAGCTTAGTGGGGGTGAACACCGGGGAGCTGTTTTTT
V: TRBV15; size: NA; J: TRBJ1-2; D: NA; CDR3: CATSGTVQTYGYTF; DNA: TGTGCCACCAGCGGAACAGTACAAACTTATGGCTACACCTTC
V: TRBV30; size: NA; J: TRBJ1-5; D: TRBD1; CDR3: CAWRSGQGASNQPQHF; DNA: TGTGCCTGGAGGTCGGGACAGGGGGCGAGCAATCAGCCCCAGCATTTT
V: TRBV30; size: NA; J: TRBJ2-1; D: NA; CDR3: CAWTRGLVDNEQFF; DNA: TGTGCCTGGACACGGGGGCTAGTTGACAATGAGCAGTTCTTC
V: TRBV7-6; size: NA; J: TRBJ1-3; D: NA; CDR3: CASSSRTELSSGNTIYF; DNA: TGTGCCAGCAGCTCTCGGACGGAATTGTCCTCTGGAAACACCATATATTTT
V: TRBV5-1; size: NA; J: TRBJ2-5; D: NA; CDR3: CASSLQGNQETQYF; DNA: TGCGCCAGCAGCTTACAGGGTAACCAAGAGACCCAGTACTTC
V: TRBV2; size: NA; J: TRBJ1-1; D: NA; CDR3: CASKSRSQGEAFF; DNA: TGTGCCAGCAAATCAAGGTCCCAGGGGGAAGCTTTCTTT
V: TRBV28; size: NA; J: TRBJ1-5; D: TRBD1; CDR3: CASQGGQPQHF; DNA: TGTGCCAGCCAGGGGGGGCAGCCCCAGCATTTT
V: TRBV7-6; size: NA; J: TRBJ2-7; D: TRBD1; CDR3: CASSGDRDSYEQYF; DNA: TGTGCCAGCAGCGGCGACCGGGACAGCTACGAGCAGTACTTC
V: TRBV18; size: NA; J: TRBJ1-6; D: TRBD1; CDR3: CASSPQGALGSPLHF; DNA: TGTGCCAGCTCGCCACAGGGGGCCCTTGGTTCACCCCTCCACTTT
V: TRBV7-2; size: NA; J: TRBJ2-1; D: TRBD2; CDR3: CASSEGRGSYNEQFF; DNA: TGTGCCAGCAGCGAGGGGCGGGGGTCCTACAATGAGCAGTTCTTC
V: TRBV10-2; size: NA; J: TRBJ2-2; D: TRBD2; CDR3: CASSDTSGRQGGGELFF; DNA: TGCGCCAGCAGCGACACTAGCGGGAGACAGGGAGGCGGGGAGCTGTTTTTT
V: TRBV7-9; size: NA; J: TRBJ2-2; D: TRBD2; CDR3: CASTKGTSENTGELFF; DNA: TGTGCCAGCACCAAAGGGACTAGTGAGAACACCGGGGAGCTGTTTTTT
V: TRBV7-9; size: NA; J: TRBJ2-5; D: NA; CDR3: CASSLTEYKETQYF; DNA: TGTGCCAGCAGCCTTACGGAGTATAAAGAGACCCAGTACTTC
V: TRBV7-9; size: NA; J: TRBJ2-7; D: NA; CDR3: CASSLEDGPSYEQYF; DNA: TGTGCCAGCAGCTTAGAGGACGGTCCCTCCTACGAGCAGTACTTC
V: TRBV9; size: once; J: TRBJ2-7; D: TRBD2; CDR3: CASSVEATGTSGRYEQYF; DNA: TGTGCCAGCAGCGTAGAAGCCACCGGGACTAGCGGGAGATACGAGCAGTACTTC
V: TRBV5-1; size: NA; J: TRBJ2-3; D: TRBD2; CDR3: CASSMEPLAGTTDTQYF; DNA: TGCGCCAGCAGCATGGAGCCACTAGCGGGAACCACAGATACGCAGTATTTT
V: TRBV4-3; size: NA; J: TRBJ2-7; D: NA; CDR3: CASSPRVGGSEQYF; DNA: TGCGCCAGCAGCCCCCGGGTCGGGGGTTCCGAGCAGTACTTC